This T cell receptor (beta chain) was identified in a study of human T cells and chemical hapten exposure. Separate cDNA molecules received unique molecular identifiers, which the library attached to them. MiXCR, run by TCRdb on the RACE reads, gives a single entry per CDR3 protein. The table includes tens of thousands of distinct CDR3 sequences, 14% detected once. A few counts support this clonotype. The sample's time point: pre-sensitization, week 0. Treatment denoted: therapeutic diphenylcyclopropenone sensitization with weekly scalp DPC. This clonotype was obtained from a woman in her forties or fifties with alopecia areata. Some clones in this sample may be carry-over from other donors' samples. The sequencing used whole blood, collected in connection with sensitization to the hapten diphenylcyclopropenone (DPC).

The CDR3 is CASSFLAGSYEQYF. Here the CDR3 DNA reads TGTGCCAGCAGTTTTCTAGCGGGTAGCTACGAGCAGTACTTC. The chain recombines TRBV27 with TRBJ2-7; 8 bases align to TRBD2. Germline V gene lookup returns CDR1 MNHEY and CDR2 SMNVEV (reference sequence). This CDR3 has 14 amino acids. V trimming: 3 bases; J trimming: 3 bases; junction bases outside the gene matches: 4.